The sequence of this T cell receptor (beta chain) was determined in a study of cytomegalovirus exposure and HLA in healthy donors. With 60 Vbeta and 13 Jbeta primers, the PCR was carried out. TCRdb's copy holds only in-frame clones and misses some; the assay was immunoSEQ multiplex PCR. The sample consists of 230,000 or so clones, 80% to 95% of them appearing once. CDR3 length: 14 amino acids. Trimming stripped 0 bases from V and 7 bases from J, with 13 bases between. Germline V gives CDR1 MNHEY, CDR2 SMNVEV (reference sequence). The J gene is TRBJ2-7, the V gene TRBV27; D uncertain. Input material: PBMCs. This TCR was sampled from a girl aged 2 to 10 in good health and CMV-seronegative. CDR3 in DNA: TGTGCCAGCAGTTTATCGTTCGAGGTCCGAGAGCAGTACTTC. The encoded protein is CASSLSFEVREQYF.